The present entry profiles one T cell receptor (beta chain) with its context. Its antigen is not known. One end of the junction does not line up with germline, which may come from a read error. The CDR3 has 15 residues. Looked up from germline, CDR1 is SNHLY and CDR2 is FYNNEI. This record comes from a study of T cell responses to AZD1222 COVID-19 vaccine. Study-wide background: Analyses pooled second doses at about 4 or about 12 weeks. Study conclusions and caveats: With dominance at 160-218 and 743-854, vaccine-associated CD4 TCRs spanned spike. It should be noted that donors were predominantly white British and more often female, and clonal diversity was possibly underestimated.

Measured with immunoSEQ multiplex PCR; TCRdb has only the in-frame clones, and not every one. The data contain some 200,000 clones, 85% to 95% of them singletons. The sequence derives from an adult in good health. J is TRBJ2-1 and V is TRBV2; the D call may be TRBD1 or TRBD2 (5 bases each). Here the sequenced sample was peripheral blood, taken on day 0 of AZD1222 vaccination. The CDR3 is CASREGTSSYNEQFF. In DNA, the CDR3 is TGTGCCAGCAGAGAAGGGACGAGCTCCTACAATGAGCAGTTCTTC.